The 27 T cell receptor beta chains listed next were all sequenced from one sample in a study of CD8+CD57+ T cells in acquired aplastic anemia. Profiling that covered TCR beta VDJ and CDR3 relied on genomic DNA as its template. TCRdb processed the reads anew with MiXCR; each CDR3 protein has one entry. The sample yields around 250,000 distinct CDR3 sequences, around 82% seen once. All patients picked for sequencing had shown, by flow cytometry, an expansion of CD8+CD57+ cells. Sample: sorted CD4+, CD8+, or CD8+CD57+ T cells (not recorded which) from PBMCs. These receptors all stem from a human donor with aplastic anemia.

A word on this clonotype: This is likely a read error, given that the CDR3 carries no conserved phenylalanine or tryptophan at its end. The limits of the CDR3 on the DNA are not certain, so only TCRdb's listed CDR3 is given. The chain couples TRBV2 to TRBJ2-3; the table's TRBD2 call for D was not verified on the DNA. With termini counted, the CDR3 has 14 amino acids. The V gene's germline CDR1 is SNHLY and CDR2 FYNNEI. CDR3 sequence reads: CASSSAGGPDTRYS.

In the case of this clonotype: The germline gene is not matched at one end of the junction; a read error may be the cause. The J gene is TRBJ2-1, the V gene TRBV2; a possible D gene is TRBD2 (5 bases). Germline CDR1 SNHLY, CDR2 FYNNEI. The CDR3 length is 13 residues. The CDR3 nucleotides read TGTGCCAGCGGAGAGGGAGTCGCGGAAACTCAGTCTTTC. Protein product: CASGEGVAETQSF.

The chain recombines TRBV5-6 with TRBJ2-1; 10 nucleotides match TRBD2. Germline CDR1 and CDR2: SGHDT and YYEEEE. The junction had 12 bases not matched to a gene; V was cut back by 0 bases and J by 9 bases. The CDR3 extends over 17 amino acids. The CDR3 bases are TGTGCCAGCAGCTTGGAGAGGGTAGCGGGAGGACCGGGTGAGCAGTTCTTC. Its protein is CASSLERVAGGPGEQFF.

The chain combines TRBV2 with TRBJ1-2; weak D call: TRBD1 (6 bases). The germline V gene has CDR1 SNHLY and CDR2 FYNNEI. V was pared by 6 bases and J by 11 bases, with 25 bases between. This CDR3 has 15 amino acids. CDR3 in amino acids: CASSLVGGANSEYTF. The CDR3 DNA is TGTGCCAGCAGCTTGGTGGGGGGCGCCAACTCTGAATACACCTTC.

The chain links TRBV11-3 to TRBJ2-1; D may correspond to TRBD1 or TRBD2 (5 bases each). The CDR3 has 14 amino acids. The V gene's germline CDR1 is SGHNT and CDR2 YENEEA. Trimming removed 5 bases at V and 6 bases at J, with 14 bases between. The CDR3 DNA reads TGTGCCAGCAGCCCCCGGGCCGGGGCCAATGAGCAGTTCTTC. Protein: CASSPRAGANEQFF.

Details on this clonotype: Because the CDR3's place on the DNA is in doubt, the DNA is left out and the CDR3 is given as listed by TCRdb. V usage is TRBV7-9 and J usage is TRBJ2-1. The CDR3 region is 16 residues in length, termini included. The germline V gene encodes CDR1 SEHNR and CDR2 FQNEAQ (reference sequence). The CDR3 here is CASSSPDTQYFDEQFF.

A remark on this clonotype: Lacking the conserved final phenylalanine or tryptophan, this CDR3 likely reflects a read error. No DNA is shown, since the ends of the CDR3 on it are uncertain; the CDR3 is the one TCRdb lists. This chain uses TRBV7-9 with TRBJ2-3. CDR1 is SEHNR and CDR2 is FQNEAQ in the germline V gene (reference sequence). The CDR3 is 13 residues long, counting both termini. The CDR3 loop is CASGVGRRDTLYL.

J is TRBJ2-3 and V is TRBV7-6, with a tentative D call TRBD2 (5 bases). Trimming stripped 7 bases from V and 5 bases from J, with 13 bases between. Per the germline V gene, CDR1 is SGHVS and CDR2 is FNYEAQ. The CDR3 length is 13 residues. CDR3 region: CASTLGSGDTQYF. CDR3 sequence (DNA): TGTGCCAGCACCCTAGGGAGCGGAGATACGCAGTATTTT. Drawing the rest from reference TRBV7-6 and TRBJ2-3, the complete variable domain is GAGVSQSPRYKVTKRGQDVALRCDPISGHVSLYWYRQALGQGPEFLTYFNYEAQQDKSGLPNDRFSAERPEGSISTLTIQRTEQRDSAMYRCASTLGSGDTQYFGPGTRLTVL.

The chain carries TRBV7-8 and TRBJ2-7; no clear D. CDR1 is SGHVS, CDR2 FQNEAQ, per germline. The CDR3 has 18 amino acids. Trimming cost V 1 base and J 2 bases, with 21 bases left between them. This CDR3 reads CASSLDLKGNTQAYEQYV. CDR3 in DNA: TGTGCCAGCAGCTTAGATCTAAAAGGGAACACTCAAGCCTACGAGCAGTACGTC.

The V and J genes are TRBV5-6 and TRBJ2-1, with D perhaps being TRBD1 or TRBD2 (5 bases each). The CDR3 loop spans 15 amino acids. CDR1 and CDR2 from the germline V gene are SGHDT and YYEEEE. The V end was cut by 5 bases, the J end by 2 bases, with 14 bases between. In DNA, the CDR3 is TGTGCCAGCAGTAGGGATAGGGGAGCCTACAATGAGCAGTTCTTC. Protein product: CASSRDRGAYNEQFF.

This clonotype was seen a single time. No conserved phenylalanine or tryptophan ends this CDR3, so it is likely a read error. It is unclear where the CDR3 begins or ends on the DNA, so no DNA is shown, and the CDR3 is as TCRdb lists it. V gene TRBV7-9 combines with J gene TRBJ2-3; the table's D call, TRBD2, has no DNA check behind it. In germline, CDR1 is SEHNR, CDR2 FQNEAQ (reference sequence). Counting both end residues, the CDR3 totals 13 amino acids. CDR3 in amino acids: CASGDGGREAQDL.

The CDR3 protein is CASSLASRFYEQYF. Here the CDR3 DNA reads TGTGCCAGCAGCTTGGCGTCAAGATTTTACGAGCAGTACTTC. The gene calls are TRBV5-8 and TRBJ2-7, with D hard to call. The CDR3 consists of 14 residues. V dropped 0 bases and J dropped 4 bases, with 11 bases sitting between them. The germline V gene has CDR1 SGHTS and CDR2 YDEGEE.

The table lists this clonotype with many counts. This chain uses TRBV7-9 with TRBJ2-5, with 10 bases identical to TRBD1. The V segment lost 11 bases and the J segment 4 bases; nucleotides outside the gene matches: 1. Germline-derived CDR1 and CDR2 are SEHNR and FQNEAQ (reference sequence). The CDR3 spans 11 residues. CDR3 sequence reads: CAGQGVETQYF. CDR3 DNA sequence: TGTGCCGGACAGGGGGTAGAGACCCAGTACTTC. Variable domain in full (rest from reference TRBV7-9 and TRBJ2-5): DTGVSQNPRHKITKRGQNVTFRCDPISEHNRLYWYRQTLGQGPEFLTYFQNEAQLEKSRLLSDRFSAERPKGSFSTLEIQRTEQGDSAMYLCAGQGVETQYFGPGTRLLVL.

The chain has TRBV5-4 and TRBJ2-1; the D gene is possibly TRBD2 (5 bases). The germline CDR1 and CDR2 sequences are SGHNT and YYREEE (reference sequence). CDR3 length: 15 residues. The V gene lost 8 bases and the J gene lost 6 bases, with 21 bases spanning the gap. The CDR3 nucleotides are TGTGCCAGTAGTGTGGCGAGGGCTTCTTCCAATGAGCAGTTCTTC. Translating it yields CASSVARASSNEQFF.

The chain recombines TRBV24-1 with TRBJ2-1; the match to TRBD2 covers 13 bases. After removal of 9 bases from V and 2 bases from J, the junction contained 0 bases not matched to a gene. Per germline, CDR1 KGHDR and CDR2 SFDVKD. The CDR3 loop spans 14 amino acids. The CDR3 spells CATGTSGTYNEQFF. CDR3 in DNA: TGTGCCACCGGGACTAGCGGGACCTACAATGAGCAGTTCTTC.

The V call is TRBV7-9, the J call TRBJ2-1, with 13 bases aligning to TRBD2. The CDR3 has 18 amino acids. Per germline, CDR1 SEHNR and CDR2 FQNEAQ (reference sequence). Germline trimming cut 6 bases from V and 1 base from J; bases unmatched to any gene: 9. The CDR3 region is CASSYRTSGSESYNEQFF. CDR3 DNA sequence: TGTGCCAGCAGTTATCGGACTAGCGGGAGTGAATCCTACAATGAGCAGTTCTTC.

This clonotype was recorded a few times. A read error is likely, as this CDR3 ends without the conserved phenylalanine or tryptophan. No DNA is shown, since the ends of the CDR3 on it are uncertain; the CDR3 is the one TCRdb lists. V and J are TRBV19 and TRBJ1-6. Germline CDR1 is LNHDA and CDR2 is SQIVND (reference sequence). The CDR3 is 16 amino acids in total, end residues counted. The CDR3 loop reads CASSIASGAYNEHFLV.

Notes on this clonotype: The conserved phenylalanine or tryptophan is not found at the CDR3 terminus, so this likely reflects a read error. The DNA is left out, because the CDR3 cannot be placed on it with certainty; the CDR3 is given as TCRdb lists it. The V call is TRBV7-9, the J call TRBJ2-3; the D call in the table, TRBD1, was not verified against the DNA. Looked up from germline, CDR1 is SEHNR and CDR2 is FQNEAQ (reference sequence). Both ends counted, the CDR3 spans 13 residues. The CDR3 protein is CASRTDRGNTPLH.

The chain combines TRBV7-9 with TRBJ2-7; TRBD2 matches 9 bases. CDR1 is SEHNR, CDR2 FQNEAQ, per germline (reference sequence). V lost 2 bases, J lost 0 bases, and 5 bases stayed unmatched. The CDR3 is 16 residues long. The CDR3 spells CASSLPSGTSSYEQYF. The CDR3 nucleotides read TGTGCCAGCAGCTTACCTAGCGGGACTAGCTCCTACGAGCAGTACTTC.

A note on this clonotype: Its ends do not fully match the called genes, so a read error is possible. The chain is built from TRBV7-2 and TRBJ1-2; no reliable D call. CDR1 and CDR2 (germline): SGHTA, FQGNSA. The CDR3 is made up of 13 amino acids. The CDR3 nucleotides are TGCGCCAGCAGCCAGAGACTAGCGGGTGGCTACACCTTC. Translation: CASSQRLAGGYTF.

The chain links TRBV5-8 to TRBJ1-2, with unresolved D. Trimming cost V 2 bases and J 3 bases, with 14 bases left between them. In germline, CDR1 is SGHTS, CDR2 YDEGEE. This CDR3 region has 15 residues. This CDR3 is CASSFTGSADYGYTF. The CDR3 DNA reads TGTGCCAGCAGCTTCACGGGGAGCGCCGACTATGGCTACACCTTC.

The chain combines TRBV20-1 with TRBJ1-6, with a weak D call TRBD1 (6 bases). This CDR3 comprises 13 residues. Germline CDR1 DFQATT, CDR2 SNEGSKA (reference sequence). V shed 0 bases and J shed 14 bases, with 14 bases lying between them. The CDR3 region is CSARDRDKDTLHF. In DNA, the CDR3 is TGCAGTGCTAGAGACAGGGACAAGGACACCCTCCACTTT.

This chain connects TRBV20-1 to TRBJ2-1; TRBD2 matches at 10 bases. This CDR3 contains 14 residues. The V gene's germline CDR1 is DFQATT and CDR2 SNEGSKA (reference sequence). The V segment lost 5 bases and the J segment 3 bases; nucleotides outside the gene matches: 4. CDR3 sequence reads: CSAGGTSDYNEQFF. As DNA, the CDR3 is TGCAGTGCTGGGGGGACTAGCGACTACAATGAGCAGTTCTTC.

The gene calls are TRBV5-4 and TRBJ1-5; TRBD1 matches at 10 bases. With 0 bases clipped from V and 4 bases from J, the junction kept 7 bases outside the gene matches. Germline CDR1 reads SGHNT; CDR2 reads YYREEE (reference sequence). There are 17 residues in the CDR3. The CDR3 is CASSLGQGQGINQPQHF. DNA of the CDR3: TGTGCCAGCAGCTTGGGACAGGGACAGGGGATAAATCAGCCCCAGCATTTT.

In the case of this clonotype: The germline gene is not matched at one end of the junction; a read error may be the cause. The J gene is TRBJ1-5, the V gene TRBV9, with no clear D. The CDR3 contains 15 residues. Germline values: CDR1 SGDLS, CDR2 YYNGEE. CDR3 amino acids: CASGQAGLGRQPQHF. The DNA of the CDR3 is TGCGCCAGCGGCCAAGCTGGGTTAGGTCGTCAGCCCCAGCATTTT.

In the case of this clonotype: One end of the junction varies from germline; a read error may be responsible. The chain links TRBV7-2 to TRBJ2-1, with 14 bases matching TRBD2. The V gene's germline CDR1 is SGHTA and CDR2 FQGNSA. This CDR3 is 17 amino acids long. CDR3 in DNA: TGTGCCAGCAGCTGGACTAGCGGGGGGACTTCCTACAATGAGCTGTTCTTC. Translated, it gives CASSWTSGGTSYNELFF.

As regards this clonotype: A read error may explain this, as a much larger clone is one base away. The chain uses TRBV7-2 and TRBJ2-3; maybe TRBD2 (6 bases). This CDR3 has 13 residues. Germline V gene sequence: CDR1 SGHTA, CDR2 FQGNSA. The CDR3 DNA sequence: TGTGCCAGCAGCTTAGCGGGAGGAGCCGATACGCGGTTT. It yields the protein CASSLAGGADTRF.